The 7 T cell receptor beta chains listed next were all sequenced from one sample in a study of STAT5B mutations in CD4+ large granular lymphocyte leukemia. TCRdb keeps only in-frame clones here, not all; method: immunoSEQ multiplex PCR. The data hold around 30,000 clones, with roughly 77% observed a single time. Sequenced sample: CD4+ T cells from blood buffy coats. Receptors were obtained from a human donor in good health.

V usage is TRBV7-2 and J usage is TRBJ2-1; 15 bases line up with TRBD2. Germline V gene lookup returns CDR1 SGHTA and CDR2 FQGNSA. With 3 bases clipped from V and 7 bases from J, the junction kept 7 bases outside the gene matches. The CDR3 has 17 amino acids. The CDR3 protein is CASSFKGLAGGSNEQFF. The CDR3 coding sequence is TGTGCCAGCAGCTTTAAGGGACTAGCGGGAGGAAGTAATGAGCAGTTCTTC.

V and J are TRBV4-3 and TRBJ2-3; 8 nucleotides match TRBD1. Germline lookup yields CDR1 LGHNA and CDR2 YSLEER. V dropped 6 bases and J dropped 5; count of bases not matched to a gene: 16. There are 17 residues in the CDR3. CDR3: CASSSFRDRKDEDTQYF. CDR3 nucleotide sequence: TGCGCCAGCAGTTCCTTTAGGGACAGGAAGGACGAAGATACGCAGTATTTT.

In its sample, this clone was seen once. V gene TRBV5-4 combines with J gene TRBJ2-3; 9 bases line up with TRBD2. CDR3 size: 16 residues. CDR1 SGHNT and CDR2 YYREEE come from the germline V gene (reference sequence). V lost 3 bases and J lost 1; bases outside the gene matches: 6. As DNA, the CDR3 is TGTGCCAGCAGCTCAAAAGCGGGAGGCGGCACAGATACGCAGTATTTT. Protein: CASSSKAGGGTDTQYF.

The rearrangement joins TRBV6-6 to TRBJ1-2; a possible D gene is TRBD1 (5 bases). V gave up 7 bases and J gave up 4 bases, with 16 bases separating them. CDR3 length: 14 amino acids. Germline CDR1 reads MNHNY; CDR2 reads SVGAGI (reference sequence). CDR3 sequence reads: CASTDRSTAYGYTF. The CDR3 bases are TGTGCCAGCACTGACAGATCAACCGCCTATGGCTACACCTTC.

J is TRBJ1-4 and V is TRBV30; 7 bases agree with TRBD1. The trim removed 4 bases at V and 4 bases at J, leaving 9 bases unmatched. There are 15 residues in the CDR3. From germline, CDR1 is GTSNPN and CDR2 SVGIG (reference sequence). Here the CDR3 reads CAWKLGQARNEKLFF. The DNA of the CDR3 is TGTGCCTGGAAGCTAGGACAGGCGCGTAATGAAAAACTGTTTTTT.

V usage is TRBV30 and J usage is TRBJ2-1, with D possibly TRBD1 on 5 matching bases. This CDR3 is built from 13 residues. The V end was cut by 8 bases, the J end by 2 bases, with 13 bases between. CDR1 is GTSNPN, CDR2 SVGIG, per germline (reference sequence). CDR3: CAQTEQTYNEQFF. The CDR3 region has the DNA TGTGCCCAGACAGAACAAACCTACAATGAGCAGTTCTTC.

The V call is TRBV19, the J call TRBJ2-6; TRBD2 is a possible D gene (5 bases). The CDR3 loop spans 15 amino acids. The germline V gene encodes CDR1 LNHDA and CDR2 SQIVND (reference sequence). Between the trimmed V and J ends, which lost 4 bases and 1 base, there was a span of 8 bases. The CDR3 loop is CASSSRGSGANVLTF. The DNA of the CDR3 is TGTGCCAGTAGTAGCAGAGGGTCTGGGGCCAACGTCCTGACTTTC.